Below, 3 T cell receptor beta chains from the same sample are listed, as sequenced in a study of cytomegalovirus exposure and HLA in healthy donors (dated by TCRdb to between 2016 and 2019). The library was prepared using the immunoSEQ multiplex PCR assay. The multiplex PCR relied on a mix of 60 forward primers for TCR Vbeta segments and 13 reverse primers for TCR Jbeta segments. The clones in this table, taken by TCRdb from immuneACCESS, are in-frame only. Not every clone is retained; where verified, under half of the shortfall comes from an unresolved V gene, and the cause of the rest is unknown. The table for this sample lists 110,000 or so clones; roughly 80% of them were counted only once. In total, the top ten clones hold roughly 5% of the sample. The sequencing input was PBMCs. The receptors originated from a woman under 40 in good health and CMV-seropositive.

The CDR3: CATSRGSDSPLHF. CDR3 bases: TGTGCCACCAGCAGAGGTTCGGATTCACCCCTCCACTTT. The genes are TRBV15 and TRBJ1-6; D gene unclear. V lost 1 base and J 8 bases, leaving 6 bases between the germline ends. The germline V gene has CDR1 LNHNV and CDR2 YYDKDF (reference sequence). The CDR3 loop spans 13 amino acids.

The rearrangement uses TRBV7-8 and TRBJ2-5; tentative D call: TRBD2 (5 bases). Near its end, the DNA agrees better with TRBJ2-7, so the J call may be wrong. This CDR3 has 16 amino acids. Germline assignment: CDR1 SGHVS and CDR2 FQNEAQ. CDR3 residues: CASSLDPGSRSYEQYF. DNA for the CDR3: TGTGCCAGCAGCTTAGACCCGGGGTCTCGATCCTACGAGCAGTACTTC.

Only a few counts were recorded for this clone. J is TRBJ1-1 and V is TRBV19; perhaps TRBD1 as D (5 bases). Trimming cost V 6 bases and J 1 base, with 18 bases left between them. The CDR3 has 16 residues. CDR1 is LNHDA and CDR2 is SQIVND in the germline V gene (reference sequence). The CDR3 here is CASRARQGARNTEAFF. The CDR3 DNA sequence: TGTGCCAGTAGAGCCAGGCAGGGCGCGAGGAACACTGAAGCTTTCTTT. The full variable domain, with the rest looked up from reference TRBV19 and TRBJ1-1, is DGGITQSPKYLFRKEGQNVTLSCEQNLNHDAMYWYRQDPGQGLRLIYYSQIVNDFQKGDIAEGYSVSREKKESFPLTVTSAQKNPTAFYLCASRARQGARNTEAFFGQGTRLTVV.